This T cell receptor beta chain originates from a study of T cells in Graves' hyperthyroidism and ophthalmopathy (dated by TCRdb to the late 2010s). Broadly, across the study: Peripheral blood was collected at initial diagnosis, before any treatment. A discovery cohort of about a hundred patients, 43 with Graves' ophthalmopathy and under 60 with stable Graves' hyperthyroidism, was used to find distinguishing TCR V-J signatures. Whether ophthalmopathy could be predicted prospectively was tested in an independent validation cohort made up of approximately 19 hyperthyroidism patients plus 17 patients who later progressed to ophthalmopathy. The roughly 91 discovery patients were randomly divided into training and test sets at a 7:3 ratio. In roughly six Graves' hyperthyroidism patients, the study also compared T-cell repertoires from thyroid tissue with T-cell repertoires from blood. After sampling, hyperthyroidism patients received methimazole starting at 30 mg daily, and ophthalmopathy patients received high-dose intravenous methylprednisolone. TCR Vbeta CDR3 sequencing of 130 to 150 peripheral blood samples (around 45 ophthalmopathy, some 75 hyperthyroidism and around 17 progressor patients) is reported in the paper.

The TCR beta CDR3 regions were amplified from RNA transcripts. A first-round RT-PCR of the TCR CDR3 used the HTBI primer set with the Qiagen OneStep RT-PCR kit. The libraries were constructed in a second round of multiplex PCR and then size-selected and purified. Sequencing of the libraries was done on an Illumina HiSeq2000 using paired-end 100 bp reads. The original pipeline was this. SOAPnuke was used to process the raw data, with reads discarded if the reads contained adapters or uncalled bases, had a mean Phred below 15, or lacked an exact constant-primer or identifier match. High-quality paired reads were merged with COPE v1.2.5, and unique nucleotide sequences were defined as clonotypes. Clonotypes were aligned to IMGT TRBV, TRBD and TRBJ reference segments using MiTCR v1.1. The analysis was restricted to V-J combinations with a frequency above 0.0001, which together covered around 99% of the repertoires. The TCS score was defined as the ratio of F50 (clonal expansion) to E x V (chaos), calculated using BLOSUM62-based TCRdist between CDR3 peptides within each V-J. Welch's t-statistics and random forest reduced roughly 530 V-J features to 13, which were used in a naive Bayes classifier (R e1071). TCRdb applied fastp at Q25 and MiXCR to the public reads, then kept only in-frame beta chains. Every entry covers one CDR3 protein and lists the most common genes and DNA from its rows. V and J calls and clone size were set by TCRdb, not the authors. The sample data list about 400,000 distinct CDR3 sequences, and less than 20% of these were observed just once. About 30% of the sample belongs to the ten largest clones.

Including cysteine and phenylalanine, the CDR3 has 14 amino acids. The read is trimmed to its CDR3 DNA, 42 bases read in frame from base 1. Germline trimming: 3 bases from V, 9 bases from J; junction bases outside gene matches: 5. CDR1 and CDR2, per the germline V gene, are MDHEN and SYDVKM. This clonotype was seen ten or more times. Its antigen is not yet known. No much larger clone is present one base from it, and per-base qualities are unavailable. Hyperthyroidism patients were newly diagnosed, had a disease duration of under 2 months, and were aged 18 to 65 years. Patients with uncontrolled infections, other autoimmune diseases, pregnancy or lactation were excluded. Diagnoses were based on clinical symptoms, serum thyroxine and TRAb, thyroid ultrasound and orbital computed tomography. Blood from progressor patients was drawn when they were first diagnosed with hyperthyroidism, before any ophthalmopathy symptoms appeared. PBMCs were separated from under 11 ml of fresh peripheral blood using Ficoll-Paque density gradient centrifugation. Progressor patients were first diagnosed with Graves' hyperthyroidism and then developed ophthalmopathy during follow-up. Trizol reagent was used to extract total RNA, and RNA quality was then checked on an Agilent 2100 Bioanalyzer.

Broader findings and caveats from the paper: Most expanded thyroid clonotypes (frequency above 0.001) were also found in blood, which suggests that blood repertoires may mirror thyroid immune responses. Sample size was not statistically predetermined, and investigators were not blinded to group allocation. During validation, the model predicted progression to ophthalmopathy a median of approximately 6.5 months ahead of onset, with 70.59% sensitivity and 72% to 85% specificity. A model built on a 13 V-J signature distinguished ophthalmopathy from stable hyperthyroidism, reaching 85% to 90% sensitivity and 81.08% specificity in cross-validation and 80%/75% in testing.

The source material was blood. This sequence was found in a woman between 18 and 30 years old with Graves' hyperthyroidism that later progressed to Graves' ophthalmopathy. Recombination joined TRBV28 with TRBJ1-4; TRBD1 lines up with 9 middle nucleotides. The DNA sequence follows: TGTGCCAGCAGTTTGGGGACAGGGTACAAAAAACTGTTTTTT. This gives the protein CASSLGTGYKKLFF.